The 23 T cell receptor beta chains below were found in one sample sequenced in a study of T cells in Graves' hyperthyroidism and ophthalmopathy. From RNA transcripts, TCR beta CDR3 regions were amplified. The primer set for the first-round RT-PCR of the TCR CDR3 was HTBI. In TCRdb, the multiplex PCR reads were re-called with MiXCR into one record per CDR3 protein. Among fewer than 250,000 distinct CDR3 sequences, roughly 18% were seen once, and the ten largest hold around 50%. Sample: blood. These receptor sequences come from a man aged 50 or older with Graves' hyperthyroidism.

The CDR3 reads CASIRDRGPDTQYF. For the CDR3, the DNA is TGTGCCAGCATCCGGGACAGGGGTCCAGATACGCAGTATTTT. This chain joins TRBV2 and TRBJ2-3; 10 bases agree with TRBD1. V was pared by 7 bases and J by 4 bases, with 5 bases of the junction left unmatched. Germline values: CDR1 SNHLY, CDR2 FYNNEI. The CDR3 totals 14 residues.

The table lists this clonotype with many counts. In nucleotides, the CDR3 is TGCGCCAGCAGCTTTGAGCGGGAGGACACCGGGGAGCTGTTTTTT. This gives the protein CASSFEREDTGELFF. This chain connects TRBV5-1 to TRBJ2-2; 9 nucleotides agree with TRBD2. The junction had 2 bases not matched to a gene; V was cut back by 2 bases and J by 3 bases. CDR1 SGHRS and CDR2 YFSETQ come from the germline V gene. The CDR3 sequence is 15 residues long.

This clonotype was counted at least ten times. This chain connects TRBV20-1 to TRBJ1-1; D remains ambiguous. The V end lost 7 bases, the J end lost 5 bases, and 14 bases lay between the germline ends. This CDR3 region has 12 residues. Per germline, CDR1 DFQATT and CDR2 SNEGSKA (reference sequence). Here the CDR3 DNA reads TGCAGTGTGCGAGTCACCTTTACTGAAGCTTTCTTT. This codes for CSVRVTFTEAFF.

The rearrangement uses TRBV20-1 and TRBJ2-5; a possible D gene is TRBD2 (6 bases). CDR3 size: 12 residues. Germline V lookup: CDR1 DFQATT, CDR2 SNEGSKA (reference sequence). Trimming cost V 1 base and J 12 bases, with 15 bases left between them. CDR3 coding DNA: TGCAGTGCTAGAGCCCTAAGACTAGGAAAGTACTTC. Translation gives CSARALRLGKYF.

V usage is TRBV11-1 and J usage is TRBJ2-1; tentatively, D is TRBD1 (6 bases). Trimming cost V 4 bases and J 7 bases, with 11 bases left between them. Germline CDR1 SGHAT, CDR2 FQDESV (reference sequence). The CDR3 has 13 amino acids. CDR3 sequence reads: CASSSERGNEQFF. DNA for the CDR3: TGTGCCAGCAGCTCCGAAAGGGGGAATGAGCAGTTCTTC.

This clonotype was counted many times. V is TRBV6-1 and J is TRBJ2-5; weak D call: TRBD2 (5 bases). The CDR3 runs to 12 residues. V shed 8 bases and J shed 4 bases, with 11 bases lying between them. In germline, CDR1 is MNHNS, CDR2 SASEGT. This CDR3 reads CASERGRETQYF. DNA for the CDR3: TGTGCCAGCGAACGGGGAAGAGAGACCCAGTACTTC.

Turning to this clonotype: The junction shows a germline mismatch at one end, possibly a read error. The chain uses TRBV7-9 and TRBJ2-3; the D gene is possibly TRBD1 (5 bases). This CDR3 contains 12 residues. Germline loops: CDR1 SEHNR, CDR2 FQNEAQ (reference sequence). The CDR3 nucleotides read TGTCCCAGCAGCTCCAACTACAGGCCCCAGTATTTT. The encoded protein is CPSSSNYRPQYF.

The V call is TRBV27, the J call TRBJ2-2; the match to TRBD2 covers 7 bases. Germline CDR1 MNHEY, CDR2 SMNVEV (reference sequence). This CDR3 comprises 15 residues. J was trimmed by 5 bases and V by 3 bases; bases with no gene match: 6. CDR3 DNA sequence: TGTGCCAGCAGTTTCGGCGGGGGAGGTACCGGGGAGCTGTTTTTT. Translation: CASSFGGGGTGELFF.

This clonotype has at least ten counts. The chain combines TRBV9 with TRBJ2-5, with TRBD2 identical over 10 bases. The CDR3 covers 15 residues. V lost 3 bases and J lost 2; bases outside the gene matches: 4. CDR1 SGDLS and CDR2 YYNGEE come from the germline V gene. The DNA of the CDR3 is TGTGCCAGCAGCGACGGACTAGCGGCGCAAGAGACCCAGTACTTC. It yields the protein CASSDGLAAQETQYF.

This clonotype was counted ten times or more. The J gene is TRBJ2-5, the V gene TRBV2, with D unresolved. The CDR3 runs 14 residues. V lost 2 bases, J lost 4 bases, and 11 bases lay in between. Germline lookup yields CDR1 SNHLY and CDR2 FYNNEI. The CDR3 protein is CASSETQAGETQYF. In DNA, the CDR3 is TGTGCCAGCAGTGAAACGCAAGCCGGAGAGACCCAGTACTTC.

This clonotype was picked up many times. This chain uses TRBV20-1 with TRBJ2-3; a weak D match, TRBD2 (6 bases). Trimming removed 3 bases at V and 0 bases at J, with 16 bases between. Germline V gene sequence: CDR1 DFQATT, CDR2 SNEGSKA (reference sequence). The CDR3 is 16 amino acids. The CDR3 is CSARLGAGTSTDTQYF. The CDR3 nucleotides are TGCAGTGCTAGGTTAGGCGCGGGAACTAGCACAGATACGCAGTATTTT.

The chain recombines TRBV30 with TRBJ1-5; 7 nucleotides line up with TRBD1. CDR3 length: 14 residues. Unmatched junction bases numbered 8, after V lost 4 bases and J lost 5 bases. Germline CDR1 reads GTSNPN; CDR2 reads SVGIG (reference sequence). CDR3: CAWNVRGQDQPQHF. The CDR3 DNA reads as TGTGCCTGGAATGTAAGGGGGCAGGATCAGCCCCAGCATTTT.

A remark on this clonotype: A much larger clone lies one base from this, so it may be a read error. The chain joins TRBV28 to TRBJ2-3; D might be TRBD2 (6 bases). The CDR3 runs to 12 residues. Germline CDR1 is MDHEN and CDR2 is SYDVKM. CDR3 sequence: CASRDYLDMQYF. In nucleotides, the CDR3 is TGTGCCAGCAGGGACTACCTGGATATGCAGTATTTT.

V and J are TRBV24-1 and TRBJ2-5; no reliable D call. The CDR3 totals 11 residues. The ends were cut back, 4 bases at V and 5 bases at J, with 4 bases in the middle. The germline CDR1 and CDR2 sequences are KGHDR and SFDVKD. CDR3 amino acids: CATSELETQYF. CDR3 sequence (DNA): TGTGCCACCAGTGAGTTGGAGACCCAGTACTTC.

This clonotype was counted between two and nine times. The chain uses TRBV3-1 and TRBJ2-3; TRBD2 agrees at 7 bases. Germline V gives CDR1 LGHDT, CDR2 YNNKEL (reference sequence). The trim removed 5 bases at V and 2 bases at J, leaving 16 bases unmatched. The length of the CDR3 is 18 residues. For the CDR3, the DNA is TGTGCCAGCAGCGAACCTTCCCTGACTAGCTCTAACACAGATACGCAGTATTTT. Protein product: CASSEPSLTSSNTDTQYF.

This clonotype was seen repeatedly, ten times or more. The germline gene is not matched at one end of the junction; a read error may be the cause. The V and J genes are TRBV28 and TRBJ2-2; 7 bases map to TRBD1. Germline V gene lookup returns CDR1 MDHEN and CDR2 SYDVKM. The CDR3 is 17 residues long. Here the CDR3 reads CASSFGMGRGNPGELFF. CDR3 coding DNA: TGTGCCAGCAGTTTTGGTATGGGCAGGGGGAACCCCGGGGAGCTGTTTTTT.

This clonotype appeared many times. The V and J genes are TRBV30 and TRBJ1-2; D gene unclear. Germline loops: CDR1 GTSNPN, CDR2 SVGIG (reference sequence). Deletions cut 0 bases from V and 4 bases from J, with 6 bases between. The CDR3 runs to 12 residues. CDR3 bases: TGTGCCTGGAGTGTTCCATTCTATGGCTACACCTTC. Its translation is CAWSVPFYGYTF.

The CDR3 loop is CASSQGGDSATYFF. The CDR3 DNA sequence: TGTGCCAGCAGCCAAGGGGGGGACAGCGCCACCTACTTCTTC. The rearrangement links TRBV4-2 to TRBJ2-1; possibly TRBD1 for D (7 bases). CDR3 size: 14 residues. V gave up 1 base and J gave up 16 bases, with 20 bases separating them. The V gene's germline CDR1 is LGHNA and CDR2 YNFKEQ.

This clonotype was picked up many times. The genes are TRBV5-1 and TRBJ2-7; weak D call: TRBD2 (5 bases). Germline V lookup: CDR1 SGHRS, CDR2 YFSETQ. The CDR3 is 13 amino acids. V lost 2 bases and J lost 2, with 8 bases in between. The CDR3 sequence is CASSFEGAYEQYF. As DNA, the CDR3 is TGCGCCAGCAGCTTCGAGGGAGCCTACGAGCAGTACTTC.

This clonotype was seen at least ten times. This rearrangement joins TRBV27 to TRBJ2-1; D is unresolved. In germline, CDR1 is MNHEY, CDR2 SMNVEV (reference sequence). V lost 3 bases and J 6 bases, leaving 9 bases between the germline ends. The CDR3 is 13 residues long. As DNA, the CDR3 is TGTGCCAGCAGTTTGCCCCCGTTCAATGAGCAGTTCTTC. Amino acid sequence: CASSLPPFNEQFF.

This clonotype has a handful of counts. The chain is built from TRBV30 and TRBJ1-1, with no clear D. Trimming removed 0 bases from V and 2 bases from J, with 7 bases in between. Germline-derived CDR1 and CDR2 are GTSNPN and SVGIG (reference sequence). The CDR3 sequence is 13 residues long. CDR3 coding DNA: TGTGCCTGGAGTGTGAGGGATAACACTGAAGCTTTCTTT. Amino acids: CAWSVRDNTEAFF.

This clonotype was seen many times. This sequence joins TRBV24-1 and TRBJ2-2; 11 positions agree with TRBD2. This CDR3 is built from 17 residues. V trimming: 3 bases; J trimming: 4 bases; junction bases outside the gene matches: 6. CDR1 and CDR2 (germline): KGHDR, SFDVKD. The CDR3 nucleotides read TGTGCCACCAGTGATACTAGCGGGAGCGGTAGCACCGGGGAGCTGTTTTTT. This sequence encodes CATSDTSGSGSTGELFF.

This clonotype has a handful of counts. The chain joins TRBV13 to TRBJ2-1; 12 bases match TRBD2. The CDR3 covers 18 residues. V was clipped by 5 bases and J by 5 bases; unmatched bases: 13. CDR1 is PRHDT and CDR2 is FYEKMQ in the germline V gene (reference sequence). CDR3 sequence (DNA): TGTGCCAGCAGCCCCCGACTAGCGGGAGCTAAAAGGCACAATGAGCAGTTCTTC. Amino acid sequence: CASSPRLAGAKRHNEQFF.